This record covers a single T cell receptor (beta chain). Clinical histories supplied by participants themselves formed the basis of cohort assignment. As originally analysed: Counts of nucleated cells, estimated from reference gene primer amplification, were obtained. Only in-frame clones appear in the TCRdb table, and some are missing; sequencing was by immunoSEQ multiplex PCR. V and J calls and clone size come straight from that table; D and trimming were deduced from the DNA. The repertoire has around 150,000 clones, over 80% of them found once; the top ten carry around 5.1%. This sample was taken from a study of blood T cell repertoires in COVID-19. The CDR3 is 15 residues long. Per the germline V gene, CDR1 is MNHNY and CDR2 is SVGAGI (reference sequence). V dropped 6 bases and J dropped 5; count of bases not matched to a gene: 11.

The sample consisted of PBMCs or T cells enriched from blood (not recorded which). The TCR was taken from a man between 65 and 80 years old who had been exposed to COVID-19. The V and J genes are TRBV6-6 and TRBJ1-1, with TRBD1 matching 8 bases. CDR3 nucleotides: TGTGCCAGCAGCCCTACTCGACAGGGGAGGACTGAAGCTTTCTTT. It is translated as CASSPTRQGRTEAFF.